This is a list of T cell receptor beta chains from one sample in a study of response to subunit inactivated influenza vaccine. In TCRdb, the RT-PCR reads were re-called with MiXCR into one record per CDR3 protein. The sample gives about 500,000 distinct CDR3 sequences, less than 7.5% of which show up once; around 12% is in the top ten. The specimen was PBMCs from blood, collected roughly 24 months after vaccination. These receptors all come from a man in his fifties or sixties who received an inactivated influenza vaccine. The CDR3 runs from the conserved cysteine through the conserved F or W. Fields, in order: J gene, D gene, clone size, CDR3 length, V gene, CDR3 DNA, CDR3 protein. A D gene is named only where the DNA matches it firmly. The listing skips clone size in some rows; elsewhere it reads once, few, many or a size class.

>TRBJ1-5|.|few|14|TRBV10-3
TGTGCCATCAGTGCAGGGGAGGTCGGCCAGCCCCAGCATTTT
CAISAGEVGQPQHF
>TRBJ2-5|.|few|14|TRBV20-1
TGCAGTGCTAGAGATTGGACCGACCAAGAGACCCAGTACTTC
CSARDWTDQETQYF
>TRBJ1-1|.|.|14|TRBV5-1
TGCGCCAGCACATACTCGGGGGTAAACACTGAAGCTTTCTTT
CASTYSGVNTEAFF
>TRBJ2-2|TRBD1|many|15|TRBV5-1
TGCGCCAGCAGCTGGGGACAGGGTAACACCGGGGAGCTGTTTTTT
CASSWGQGNTGELFF
>TRBJ1-4|.|.|16|TRBV6-1
TGTGCCAGCAGTGACGGCCAACTCCTTCTCCGGGAAAAACTGTTTTTT
CASSDGQLLLREKLFF
>TRBJ1-1|TRBD1|.|14|TRBV25-1
TGTGCCAGCAGTGCCCGACAGGGAAGGACTGAAGCTTTCTTT
CASSARQGRTEAFF
>TRBJ2-1|TRBD2|.|18|TRBV12-3/TRBV12-4
TGTGCCTGCAGTTTGAACGGGCTCGGGACTAGCGGGAGCGGTGAGCAGTTCTTC
CACSLNGLGTSGSGEQFF
>TRBJ1-2|.|many|16|TRBV6-2/TRBV6-3
TGTGCCAGCAGTCGGTATGGGACGATTTCGACTTATGGCTACACCTTC
CASSRYGTISTYGYTF
>TRBJ2-1|.|.|16|TRBV6-1
TGTGCCAGCAGGCCCCAAGGAGGGGGTGTTATCAATGAGCAGTTCTTC
CASRPQGGGVINEQFF
>TRBJ1-6|.|many|14|TRBV5-6
TGTGCCAGCAGCCGAGGCAGGGGTGGGTCACCCCTCCACTTT
CASSRGRGGSPLHF
>TRBJ2-7|TRBD2|few|14|TRBV7-9
TGTGCCAGCAGACGTGGAAGCGGGAGTGACGAGCAGTACTTC
CASRRGSGSDEQYF
>TRBJ1-2|.|.|13|TRBV9
TGTGCCAGCAGCGTAGATGGATTCTATGGCTACACCTTC
CASSVDGFYGYTF
>TRBJ1-5|.|.|14|TRBV7-2
TGTGCCAGCAGCCTAGGGGGGGGGTATCAGCCCCAGCATTTT
CASSLGGGYQPQHF
>TRBJ2-1|TRBD2|many|17|TRBV12-3/TRBV12-4
TGTGCCAGCAGTTTGCTGGTAGCGGGAGCCTCCTACAATGAGCAGTTCTTC
CASSLLVAGASYNEQFF
>TRBJ1-3|TRBD1|.|18|TRBV6-5
TGTGCCAGCAGTTACTCGAGACAGGGTGGGAGCTCTGGAAACACCATATATTTT
CASSYSRQGGSSGNTIYF
>TRBJ2-1|.|.|12|TRBV29-1
TGCAGCGCTCTCGAGGTGTGGAATGAGCAGTTCTTC
CSALEVWNEQFF
>TRBJ2-7|TRBD1|.|15|TRBV11-2
TGTGCCAGCAGCTCCATCCAGGGGGTCTGGTACGAGCAGTACTTC
CASSSIQGVWYEQYF
>TRBJ2-1|.|many|13|TRBV20-1
TGCAGTGCTAGTCGGGCAGGGTCAGGTGAGCAGTTCTTC
CSASRAGSGEQFF
>TRBJ2-1|.|few|15|TRBV9
TGTGCCAGCAGCGTAAAAGGGGCAGCCTACAATGAGCAGTTCTTC
CASSVKGAAYNEQFF
>TRBJ2-7|TRBD2|many|15|TRBV6-2/TRBV6-3
TGTGCCAGCAGTTACCAGCGGGGGCTATCCTACGAGCAGTACTTC
CASSYQRGLSYEQYF
>TRBJ2-5|TRBD2|many|16|TRBV5-1
TGCGCCAGCAGCTCCCCTTCGGGGGGGCGCAGGGAGACCCAGTACTTC
CASSSPSGGRRETQYF
>TRBJ2-2|.|many|12|TRBV2
TGTGCCAGCAGCACAGGGCAGGCATGGCTGTTTTTT
CASSTGQAWLFF
>TRBJ2-2|.|many|14|TRBV12-3/TRBV12-4
TGTGCCAGCAGAAATACAGGGTCGGGCGGGGAGCTGTTTTTT
CASRNTGSGGELFF
>TRBJ2-2|.|.|16|TRBV11-2
TGTGCCAGCAGCTTAATTAGGGGTCGAGGGACCGGGGAGCTGTTTTTT
CASSLIRGRGTGELFF
>TRBJ2-7|.|many|12|TRBV3-1
TGTGCCAGCAGCCAAGATTACTACGAGCAGTACTTC
CASSQDYYEQYF
>TRBJ1-2|.|many|14|TRBV6-5
TGTGCCAGCAGTTACTCGGGAGGGGTCTATGGCTACACCTTC
CASSYSGGVYGYTF
>TRBJ2-1|TRBD2|many|15|TRBV5-1
TGCGCCAGCAGCTCGTCTAGCGGGAAGGGCAATGAGCAGTTCTTC
CASSSSSGKGNEQFF
>TRBJ2-7|.|.|15|TRBV5-1
TGCGCCAGCACCCCAGGGCCCGACAGAACCTACGAGCAGTACTTC
CASTPGPDRTYEQYF
>TRBJ2-5|.|.|15|TRBV18
TGTGCCAGCTCACCACAACAGGGAGATATGGAGACCCAGTACTTC
CASSPQQGDMETQYF
>TRBJ1-2|.|.|15|TRBV20-1
TGCAGTGCTAGAGACCCCGTCCGGGGGCGCTATGGCTACACCTTC
CSARDPVRGRYGYTF
>TRBJ2-1|.|.|15|TRBV7-8
TGTGCCAGCAGCTTTTCGTCAGCCTCCTACAATGAGCAGTTCTTC
CASSFSSASYNEQFF
>TRBJ1-2|.|.|15|TRBV5-5
TGTGCCAGCAGCTGGGAGGTCCAGGGATCCTATGGCTACACCTTC
CASSWEVQGSYGYTF
>TRBJ1-4|.|.|15|TRBV6-1
TGTGCCAGCAGGGCGGGACCGCCCGGCGGTGAAAAACTGTTTTTT
CASRAGPPGGEKLFF
>TRBJ1-1|.|few|15|TRBV5-1
TGCGCCAGCAGCGGGACGGAGACCATGAACACTGAAGCTTTCTTT
CASSGTETMNTEAFF
>TRBJ2-3|TRBD2|.|16|TRBV28
TGTGCCAGCAGTTTACTCCTAGCGGGAGCCACAGATACGCAGTATTTT
CASSLLLAGATDTQYF
>TRBJ1-2|.|.|13|TRBV12-3/TRBV12-4
TGTGCCAGCAGCAACATTATTAACTATGGCTACACCTTC
CASSNIINYGYTF
>TRBJ2-5|.|many|14|TRBV20-1
TGCAGTGCTAGATTGGGTTCGGGGGAAGAGACCCAGTACTTC
CSARLGSGEETQYF
>TRBJ2-2|.|many|14|TRBV3-1
TGTGCCAGCAGCCGCGGGCAAGACACCGGGGAGCTGTTTTTT
CASSRGQDTGELFF
>TRBJ2-2|.|.|13|TRBV4-1
TGCGCCAGCAGCCAAGAAGAGGGCGGGGAGCTGTTTTTT
CASSQEEGGELFF
>TRBJ2-5|TRBD2|few|14|TRBV25-1
TGTGCCAGCCAACCGGCGGGGGGTAAAGAGACCCAGTACTTC
CASQPAGGKETQYF
>TRBJ2-5|TRBD2|.|16|TRBV6-1
TGTGCCAGCAGCCCGATCTCGAGGACTAGAAAAGAGACCCAGTACTTC
CASSPISRTRKETQYF
>TRBJ2-7|.|.|15|TRBV4-3
TGCGCCAGCAGCCAAGATATATACCGGACCTACGAGCAGTACTTC
CASSQDIYRTYEQYF
>TRBJ1-2|TRBD1|few|16|TRBV14
TGTGCCAGCAGCCGAACCGGGACAGGGCGATACTATGGCTACACCTTC
CASSRTGTGRYYGYTF
>TRBJ1-5|.|many|14|TRBV7-2
TGTGCCAGCAGCTTAACTCAGGGGAATCAGCCCCAGCATTTT
CASSLTQGNQPQHF
>TRBJ2-2|TRBD1|many|15|TRBV11-2
TGTGCCAGCAGCGTGGACAGGCAGCACCTCGGGGAGCTGTTTTTT
CASSVDRQHLGELFF
>TRBJ2-1|TRBD2|.|15|TRBV11-2
TGTGCCAGGAGCTTCGGGACTAGCGGAACCAACGAGCAGTTCTTC
CARSFGTSGTNEQFF
>TRBJ2-4|.|few|16|TRBV20-1
TGCAGTGCTAGACGGCGGCCATACGGAACCAAAAACATTCAGTACTTC
CSARRRPYGTKNIQYF
>TRBJ1-1|.|few|15|TRBV3-1
TGTGCCAGCAGCCTCGGCAGGGTAAGGGACACTGAAGCTTTCTTT
CASSLGRVRDTEAFF
>TRBJ2-5|.|many|14|TRBV4-3
TGCGCCAGCAGCCAACAGGGAAGGGGAGAGACCCAGTACTTC
CASSQQGRGETQYF
>TRBJ1-1|TRBD1|many|15|TRBV11-2
TGTGCCAGCAGCTTAGAACCAGGGGGCGGCACTGAAGCTTTCTTT
CASSLEPGGGTEAFF
>TRBJ1-1|TRBD1|few|13|TRBV20-1
TGCAGTGCTAGATTCGGACAGGATATTGAAGCTTTCTTT
CSARFGQDIEAFF
>TRBJ1-6|TRBD1|many|15|TRBV10-3
TGTGCCATCAGTGCCGGGACAGGCGGTGATTCACCCCTCCACTTT
CAISAGTGGDSPLHF
>TRBJ2-2|.|.|15|TRBV6-2/TRBV6-3
TGTGCCAGCACTCGGACGCTCGCGAACACCGGGGAGCTGTTTTTT
CASTRTLANTGELFF
>TRBJ2-1|TRBD2|many|15|TRBV7-9
TGTGCCAGCAGCCCAGGTGGGGCTAGCGGCAATGAGCAGTTCTTC
CASSPGGASGNEQFF
>TRBJ1-4|TRBD1|many|14|TRBV9
TGTGCCAGCAGCGAGGGGGCAGGGCTGGAAAAACTGTTTTTT
CASSEGAGLEKLFF
>TRBJ2-7|TRBD1|.|19|TRBV7-8
TGTGCCAGCAGCTTAGCTGGGACAGGGATGGCCGGGGGCATATACGAGCAGTACTTC
CASSLAGTGMAGGIYEQYF
>TRBJ2-7|TRBD1|.|12|TRBV10-3
TGTGCCATCCGGGACAGGGTTCACGAGCAGTACTTC
CAIRDRVHEQYF
>TRBJ2-7|.|many|15|TRBV3-1
TGTGCCAGCAGCCAAATCCGCTACGATTCCTACGAGCAGTACTTC
CASSQIRYDSYEQYF
>TRBJ2-3|TRBD2|.|17|TRBV29-1
TGCAGCGTTGAGGACAGATATAGCGGGAGGGCCCCAGATACGCAGTATTTT
CSVEDRYSGRAPDTQYF